The 8 T cell receptor beta chains below all came from one sample that was sequenced in a study of blood T cell repertoires in COVID-19. Produced via immunoSEQ multiplex PCR; TCRdb's table is partial and in-frame only. The sample lists under 300,000 clones, about 83% seen once, with around 6% in the top ten. The source material was peripheral blood. The receptor source for this set is a human donor in a cohort sampled during active COVID-19.

The chain couples TRBV6-1 to TRBJ2-7; 10 bases fit TRBD2. The CDR3 has 15 amino acids. Unmatched junction bases numbered 5, after V lost 2 bases and J lost 4 bases. Germline CDR1 reads MNHNS; CDR2 reads SASEGT. For the CDR3, the DNA is TGTGCCAGCAGTGAAAACCCTAGCGGGAGTTACGAGCAGTACTTC. This gives the protein CASSENPSGSYEQYF.

This chain connects TRBV5-5 to TRBJ1-2, with 11 bases identical to TRBD1. V was clipped by 2 bases and J by 6 bases; unmatched bases: 3. From germline, CDR1 is SGHKS and CDR2 YYEKEE (reference sequence). CDR3 length equals 14 residues. The CDR3 spells CASSFRTGGDGYTF. DNA for the CDR3: TGTGCCAGCAGCTTTAGGACAGGGGGCGATGGCTACACCTTC.

This chain's CDR3 is CASSLGGSLGEQFF. CDR3 sequence (DNA): TGCGCCAGCAGCTTAGGCGGCAGCCTGGGTGAGCAGTTCTTC. The rearrangement links TRBV5-1 to TRBJ2-1; no reliable D call. This CDR3 has 14 amino acids. Germline CDR1 reads SGHRS; CDR2 reads YFSETQ. V lost 2 bases, J lost 9 bases, and 15 bases lay in between.

The chain's CDR3 is CASSLGAGGPLKNTGELFF. The CDR3 DNA follows: TGTGCCAGCAGCCTGGGAGCGGGAGGGCCGTTGAAGAACACCGGGGAGCTGTTTTTT. The chain links TRBV11-3 to TRBJ2-2; 10 positions agree with TRBD2. The germline CDR1 and CDR2 sequences are SGHNT and YENEEA. V gave up 5 bases and J gave up 1 base; unmatched junction bases: 13. The CDR3 runs to 19 residues.

The rearrangement uses TRBV19 and TRBJ2-3; maybe TRBD2 (5 bases). CDR3 length equals 16 residues. Germline V gene data show CDR1 as LNHDA and CDR2 as SQIVND (reference sequence). Trimming removed 0 bases from V and 4 bases from J, with 14 bases in between. This CDR3 is CASSIESKRLADTQYF. The CDR3 nucleotides read TGTGCCAGTAGTATAGAAAGCAAGCGGTTAGCAGATACGCAGTATTTT.

The chain joins TRBV19 to TRBJ2-3, with TRBD2 identical over 11 bases. The CDR3 extends over 14 amino acids. Losses at the gene ends were 5 bases for V and 5 bases for J; bases not matched to a gene: 3. CDR1 and CDR2 from the germline V gene are LNHDA and SQIVND (reference sequence). The chain's CDR3 is CASSLSGREDTQYF. The CDR3 bases are TGTGCCAGTAGTCTTAGCGGGAGGGAAGATACGCAGTATTTT.

A single count supports this clone. The chain employs TRBV10-3 and TRBJ1-4, with D possibly being TRBD1 (6 bases). Germline CDR1 ENHRY, CDR2 SYGVKD. The V end was cut by 3 bases, the J end by 8 bases, with 10 bases between. This CDR3 region has 13 residues. The CDR3 DNA reads as TGTGCCATCAGTGAAGGACAGCCAGAAAAACTGTTTTTT. Translated, it gives CAISEGQPEKLFF.

This sequence joins TRBV6-1 and TRBJ1-2, with D unclear. V lost 0 bases and J 4 bases, leaving 9 bases between the germline ends. Germline V gene data show CDR1 as MNHNS and CDR2 as SASEGT. The CDR3 is 14 residues long. In nucleotides, the CDR3 is TGTGCCAGCAGTGAAGCTCCCGAGGGCTATGGCTACACCTTC. Translated, it gives CASSEAPEGYGYTF.